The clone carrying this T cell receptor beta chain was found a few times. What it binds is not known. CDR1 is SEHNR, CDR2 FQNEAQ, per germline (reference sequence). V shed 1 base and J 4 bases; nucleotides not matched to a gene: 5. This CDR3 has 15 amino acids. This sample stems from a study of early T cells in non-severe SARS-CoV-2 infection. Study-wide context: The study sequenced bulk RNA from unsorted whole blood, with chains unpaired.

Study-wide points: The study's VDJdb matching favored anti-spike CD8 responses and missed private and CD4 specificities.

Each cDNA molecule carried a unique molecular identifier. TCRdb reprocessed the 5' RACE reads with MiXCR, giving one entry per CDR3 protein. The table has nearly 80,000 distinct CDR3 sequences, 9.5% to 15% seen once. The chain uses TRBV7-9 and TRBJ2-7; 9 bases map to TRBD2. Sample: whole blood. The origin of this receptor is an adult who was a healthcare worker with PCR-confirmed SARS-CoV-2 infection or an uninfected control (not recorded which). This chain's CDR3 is CASSLGGTSQYEQYF. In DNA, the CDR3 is TGTGCCAGCAGCTTAGGGGGGACTAGCCAGTACGAGCAGTACTTC.